This paragraph covers one T cell receptor (beta chain) sequence. Its antigen is not yet known. Base qualities are not at hand, and no much larger clone is one base apart. The cysteine opens and the phenylalanine closes a CDR3 of 15 amino acids. Kept here is only the CDR3 DNA, which spans 45 bases and is read in frame from base 1. For this chain, trimming is 2 bases at the V end and 3 bases at the J end, and the number of junction bases without a gene match is 5. As encoded in the germline V gene, CDR1 is LGHNA while CDR2 is YSLEER. The sample originates from a study of blood T cell repertoires in COVID-19 (dated by TCRdb to 2019 to 2021). About the full investigation: Samples from collaborators originated in the United States, Italy and Spain and spanned both the acute and convalescent phases of COVID-19. The material from the prospective study consisted of cDNA or gDNA derived from T cells, B-cell-depleted T cells, or PBMCs. Subjects who had been exposed to COVID-19, were actively infected with it, or had recovered from it provided the deeply sampled blood TCRbeta repertoires that made up the dataset. The repertoires were made available in a free public database intended to serve as a resource for research on the immune response to SARS-CoV-2. Samples came from the ongoing ImmuneRACE study (first 160 participants) plus 1,254 subjects from 6 global collaborators. Nearly every sample came with metadata listing a de-identified subject ID, COVID-19 status, age in years and sex. Where HLA class I and class II types were available, the types were taken from metadata supplied by the sample provider, not from assay-based typing. Broader findings and caveats from the paper: Clinical and demographic metadata were provided uncurated, with the amount varying by source and participant.

TCRbeta CDR3 regions were amplified from genomic DNA by means of the immunoSEQ Assay, a bias-controlled multiplex PCR. In the paper's pipeline: Within the assay, amplification of reference gene primers was used to estimate how many nucleated cells each sample contained. Sequence reads were collapsed and filtered to measure the absolute abundance of every unique TCRbeta CDR3 rearrangement. For each sample, productive Simpson clonality was calculated by taking the square root of Simpson's diversity index across productive rearrangements. Drawn from immuneACCESS, this table holds only the in-frame rearrangements with V and J called that TCRdb kept. Clones are partly lost; checked studies trace under half to an unresolved V gene and leave the rest unexplained. Clone size and the V and J calls come from that table; the DNA yielded D and trimming. Recorded for this sample are around 140,000 clones; approximately 85% of them occurred a single time. Clones ranked in the top ten supply 3% to 3.5% of the sample.

In the prospective study, participants were roughly 18 to 100 years old, resided in about two dozen geographic areas of the United States, and were enrolled through a virtual design. Cohort assignment in the prospective study relied on participant-reported clinical history from a screening survey and a study questionnaire. In the prospective study, mobile phlebotomists collected whole blood, serum and a nasopharyngeal or oropharyngeal swab from each participant. Participants in the prospective study had the option to provide additional blood draws and questionnaires over a roughly two-month period. Before DNA extraction, prospective study blood samples were shipped either frozen or at room temperature.

The source is a woman aged 45 to 65 with acute COVID-19. The specimen was PBMCs or T cells enriched from blood (not recorded which). The rearrangement joined TRBV4-3 to TRBJ2-3; 7 bases in the junction line up with TRBD2. The CDR3 reads CASSQQVGGTDTQYF. The DNA sequence is TGCGCCAGCAGCCAACAGGTGGGGGGGACAGATACGCAGTATTTT.